Each of the 22 T cell receptor beta chains below was sequenced from the same sample in a study of read filtering for tumor transcriptome and immune sequencing. From approximately 430 ng of RNA, a library with molecular barcoded alpha/delta and beta/gamma adaptors was made. MiXCR, applied by TCRdb to the reads, yields one record per CDR3 protein. The sample lists about 130,000 distinct CDR3 sequences, about an eighth occurring once. The sample comprised a population of CD138-negative cells sorted from bone marrow. The receptors derive from a donor aged 40 or older with multiple myeloma.

The V and J genes are TRBV5-4 and TRBJ2-2; the match to TRBD2 covers 9 bases. CDR3 length: 14 amino acids. The ends lost 4 bases at V and 7 bases at J; junction bases unmatched: 5. Germline lookup yields CDR1 SGHNT and CDR2 YYREEE (reference sequence). The CDR3 DNA follows: TGTGCCAGCAGCGTAGCGGGGGCCAGCGGGGAGCTGTTTTTT. Its protein product is CASSVAGASGELFF. Full variable domain (rest looked up from reference TRBV5-4 and TRBJ2-2): ETGVTQSPTHLIKTRGQQVTLRCSSQSGHNTVSWYQQALGQGPQFIFQYYREEENGRGNFPPRFSGLQFPNYSSELNVNALELDDSALYLCASSVAGASGELFFGEGSRLTVL.

With regard to this clonotype: Its ends do not fully match the called genes, so a read error is possible. The chain recombines TRBV9 with TRBJ1-1, with D perhaps TRBD1 (6 bases). CDR1 is SGDLS, CDR2 YYNGEE, per germline. The CDR3 has 14 residues. Written as DNA, the CDR3 is TGTGCCAGCAGCGTAGCGGGGGCCGGCACTGAAGCTTCCTTT. Encoded protein: CASSVAGAGTEASF.

This clonotype was observed many times. This chain joins TRBV5-1 and TRBJ2-1; 7 positions agree with TRBD2. The germline CDR1 and CDR2 sequences are SGHRS and YFSETQ. V dropped 4 bases and J dropped 7; count of bases not matched to a gene: 8. This CDR3 is 14 amino acids long. The CDR3 reads CASSPPGGKNEQFF. The CDR3 DNA reads TGCGCCAGCAGCCCGCCGGGAGGAAAGAATGAGCAGTTCTTC.

This clonotype was seen more than once but under ten times. The chain has TRBV5-5 and TRBJ2-3; perhaps TRBD2 as D (6 bases). The CDR3 spans 15 residues. CDR1 and CDR2 from the germline V gene are SGHKS and YYEKEE (reference sequence). V gave up 4 bases and J gave up 0 bases, with 12 bases separating them. The CDR3 spells CASSQDGTSTDTQYF. CDR3 nucleotides: TGTGCCAGCAGCCAGGACGGGACTAGCACAGATACGCAGTATTTT.

This clonotype was picked up many times. This chain joins TRBV6-1 and TRBJ2-1; 11 positions agree with TRBD2. V lost 6 bases to trimming and J lost 8 bases; unmatched junction nucleotides: 3. The CDR3 runs 13 residues. The germline CDR1 and CDR2 sequences are MNHNS and SASEGT. CDR3 amino acids: CASRSSGRYEQFF. Here the CDR3 DNA reads TGTGCCAGCAGGTCTAGCGGGAGGTATGAGCAGTTCTTC.

This clonotype was recorded once. Since a much larger clone is just one base distant, this may be a read error. In nucleotides, the CDR3 is TGTGCCAGCAGCAGTAGAGGGGGCGGAGCCGGGGAGCTGTTTTTT. It is translated as CASSSRGGGAGELFF. The rearrangement joins TRBV21-1 to TRBJ2-2; TRBD1 is taken as the D call from the table, unchecked against the DNA. TRBV21-1 has pseudogene status. The CDR3 consists of 15 residues.

This clonotype was detected ten times or more. V usage is TRBV4-2 and J usage is TRBJ1-5, with D possibly TRBD1 on 6 matching bases. Germline CDR1 and CDR2: LGHNA and YNFKEQ. CDR3 size: 16 residues. V was shortened by 0 bases and J by 6 bases, with 15 bases between the two germline ends. The CDR3 bases are TGTGCCAGCAGCCAAGATCCAGGGGAGTCGGGTCAGCCCCAGCATTTT. Its translation is CASSQDPGESGQPQHF.

The V and J genes are TRBV6-2 or TRBV6-3 and TRBJ2-2, with D possibly matching TRBD2 (7 bases). The CDR3 is 17 amino acids. Trimming stripped 7 bases from V and 0 bases from J, with 18 bases between. Germline V gives CDR1 MNHEY, CDR2 SVGEGT. The CDR3, as DNA: TGTGCCAGCACCCCTCCCGGGGGGCGACCGAACACCGGGGAGCTGTTTTTT. Amino acids: CASTPPGGRPNTGELFF.

This clonotype was found many times. This chain joins TRBV29-1 and TRBJ1-4; possible D gene TRBD1, 5 bases. This CDR3 has 14 amino acids. Germline values: CDR1 SQVTM, CDR2 ANQGSEA. V was trimmed by 4 bases and J by 6 bases, leaving 15 bases between them. The CDR3 bases are TGCAGCGTTGCAACAGGATTGGATCATGAAAAACTGTTTTTT. Protein: CSVATGLDHEKLFF.

This clonotype turned up a few times. With a much larger clone just one base away, this may be a read error. This sequence joins TRBV28 and TRBJ2-7; no definite D call. This CDR3 has 12 residues. Germline CDR1 MDHEN, CDR2 SYDVKM. Here the CDR3 reads CASSLPGNEQCF. As DNA, the CDR3 is TGTGCCAGCAGTTTGCCCGGAAACGAGCAGTGCTTC. Filled out from reference TRBV28 and TRBJ2-7, the complete variable domain reads DVKVTQSSRYLVKRTGEKVFLECVQDMDHENMFWYRQDPGLGLRLIYFSYDVKMKEKGDIPEGYSVSREKKERFSLILESASTNQTSMYLCASSLPGNEQCFGPGTRLTVT.

A word on this clonotype: A read error is possible here, since a much larger clone lies one base away. The chain has TRBV5-8 and TRBJ2-2, with 9 bases that match TRBD2. CDR3 length equals 18 residues. Germline lookup yields CDR1 SGHTS and CDR2 YDEGEE. The CDR3 loop is CANSRGTPGLALIGELFF. In DNA form, the CDR3 reads TGTGCCAACAGCAGAGGGACACCGGGACTAGCTTTGATCGGGGAGCTGTTTTTT.

This clonotype was detected many times. The J gene is TRBJ1-1, the V gene TRBV29-1, with unresolved D. In germline, CDR1 is SQVTM, CDR2 ANQGSEA. The V end lost 7 bases, the J end lost 2 bases, and 14 bases lay between the germline ends. The CDR3 is made up of 13 amino acids. The CDR3 loop reads CSGTRGGNTEAFF. In DNA form, the CDR3 reads TGCAGCGGGACCCGGGGTGGAAACACTGAAGCTTTCTTT.

This clonotype was detected many times. V is TRBV28 and J is TRBJ2-7, with 12 nucleotides matching TRBD2. V lost 10 bases to trimming and J lost 1 base; unmatched junction nucleotides: 2. The CDR3 is made up of 13 amino acids. Germline loops: CDR1 MDHEN, CDR2 SYDVKM. In DNA form, the CDR3 reads TGTGCCATCCTAGCGGGAGGGTCCTACGAGCAGTACTTC. Protein sequence: CAILAGGSYEQYF.

The chain has TRBV20-1 and TRBJ2-7; perhaps TRBD1 as D (10 bases). CDR3 length equals 18 residues. Per germline, CDR1 DFQATT and CDR2 SNEGSKA (reference sequence). V gave up 2 bases and J gave up 2 bases, with 25 bases separating them. The CDR3 spells CSARRDRGTSGPPYEQYF. CDR3 coding DNA: TGCAGTGCTAGAAGGGACAGGGGAACTAGCGGGCCGCCCTACGAGCAGTACTTC.

Many counts were recorded for this clonotype. J is TRBJ2-5 and V is TRBV29-1; tentatively, D is TRBD1 (6 bases). Germline V CDR1 and CDR2: SQVTM, ANQGSEA. Trimming cost V 4 bases and J 5 bases, with 17 bases left between them. There are 14 residues in the CDR3. In nucleotides, the CDR3 is TGCAGCGTTGGCGGATTACAGGGTGTTGAGACCCAGTACTTC. It is translated as CSVGGLQGVETQYF.

This clonotype was counted ten times or more. The chain combines TRBV11-3 with TRBJ2-1, with 8 bases fitting TRBD2. The V and J ends lost 1 base and 3 bases, in that order; junction bases with no gene match: 2. There are 15 residues in the CDR3. The germline gives CDR1 SGHNT, CDR2 YENEEA. CDR3 nucleotides: TGTGCCAGCAGCTTAGCAGCGGGGGTCTACAATGAGCAGTTCTTC. Translated: CASSLAAGVYNEQFF.

This clonotype was picked up many times. This chain joins TRBV5-1 and TRBJ2-7; no clear D. The germline V and J ends were trimmed by 5 bases and 2 bases, with 11 bases remaining between them. This CDR3 has 13 amino acids. CDR1 and CDR2 from the germline V gene are SGHRS and YFSETQ. DNA for the CDR3: TGCGCCAGCAGGTCTACCAGCGCCTACGAGCAGTACTTC. Protein product: CASRSTSAYEQYF.

This clonotype was seen many times. The chain joins TRBV5-1 to TRBJ2-2; the D gene is possibly TRBD1 (6 bases). Trimming removed 2 bases at V and 5 bases at J, with 13 bases between. The CDR3 covers 15 residues. Per the germline V gene, CDR1 is SGHRS and CDR2 is YFSETQ. CDR3 sequence: CASSLGTPPTGELFF. The CDR3 DNA sequence: TGCGCCAGCAGCTTAGGGACACCACCGACCGGGGAGCTGTTTTTT.

The V gene is TRBV7-9, the J gene TRBJ1-4, with D possibly TRBD1 on 5 matching bases. V was shortened by 2 bases and J by 7 bases, with 14 bases between the two germline ends. The CDR3 spans 15 residues. CDR1 SEHNR and CDR2 FQNEAQ come from the germline V gene (reference sequence). The CDR3 loop reads CASSLLGESSEKLFF. CDR3 coding DNA: TGTGCCAGCAGCTTATTGGGGGAGTCAAGTGAAAAACTGTTTTTT. Full variable domain (rest looked up from reference TRBV7-9 and TRBJ1-4): DTGVSQNPRHKITKRGQNVTFRCDPISEHNRLYWYRQTLGQGPEFLTYFQNEAQLEKSRLLSDRFSAERPKGSFSTLEIQRTEQGDSAMYLCASSLLGESSEKLFFGSGTQLSVL.

This sequence joins TRBV20-1 and TRBJ2-5; no clear D gene. The germline CDR1 and CDR2 sequences are DFQATT and SNEGSKA (reference sequence). The ends were cut back, 1 base at V and 1 base at J, with 13 bases in the middle. There are 15 residues in the CDR3. Here the CDR3 reads CSARGGVPTQETQYF. The CDR3 bases are TGCAGTGCTAGAGGAGGAGTCCCTACCCAAGAGACCCAGTACTTC.

In its sample, this clonotype was seen many times. The chain carries TRBV20-1 and TRBJ1-5; tentative D call: TRBD1 (6 bases). The CDR3 sequence is 13 residues long. Trimming shortened V by 6 bases and J by 2 bases, and 11 bases separated the two germline ends. The germline CDR1 and CDR2 sequences are DFQATT and SNEGSKA (reference sequence). CDR3 sequence (DNA): TGCAGTGCGAGACGACAGGGCAATCAGCCCCAGCATTTT. It specifies CSARRQGNQPQHF.

There are many counts of this clonotype. The V call is TRBV19, the J call TRBJ1-2; D call uncertain. This CDR3 region has 14 residues. The germline V gene has CDR1 LNHDA and CDR2 SQIVND (reference sequence). With 6 bases removed from V and 2 bases from J, the gap between germline ends came to 13 bases. The CDR3 nucleotides read TGTGCCAGTAGGAACGTCGGAGCGAACTATGGCTACACCTTC. This codes for CASRNVGANYGYTF.